The 30 T cell receptor beta chains below all came from one sample that was sequenced in a study of PD-L1 blockade in urothelial cancer. Time point specified: pretreatment peripheral blood. Some clones are missing from TCRdb's copy, which holds only in-frame ones; the method was immunoSEQ multiplex PCR. The sample lists around 71,000 clones, around four fifths occurring once. Sequencing was performed on PBMCs, taken around atezolizumab (anti-PD-L1) treatment. The receptors come from a man aged 35 to 55 with urothelial cancer.

V gene TRBV4-1 combines with J gene TRBJ2-1, with TRBD2 matching over 8 bases. V lost 1 base, J lost 2 bases, and 7 bases stayed unmatched. The CDR3 runs to 17 residues. Germline V lookup: CDR1 MGHRA, CDR2 YSYEKL. CDR3 sequence: CASSQGSGRFTYNEQFF. In DNA, the CDR3 is TGCGCCAGCAGCCAAGGCAGCGGGAGATTCACCTACAATGAGCAGTTCTTC.

This chain connects TRBV7-2 to TRBJ1-2, with 7 bases aligning to TRBD1. V dropped 1 base and J dropped 2; count of bases not matched to a gene: 4. The CDR3 covers 15 residues. In germline, CDR1 is SGHTA, CDR2 FQGNSA. CDR3 region: CASSLGDRRNYGYTF. The CDR3 nucleotides are TGTGCCAGCAGCTTAGGGGACAGACGGAACTATGGCTACACCTTC.

This sequence joins TRBV15 and TRBJ2-1; 9 bases agree with TRBD1. Germline V CDR1 and CDR2: LNHNV, YYDKDF (reference sequence). Unmatched junction bases numbered 4, after V lost 2 bases and J lost 5 bases. The CDR3 is 15 amino acids. CDR3 in DNA: TGTGCCACCAGCAGACAGGGACAGGGCCACAATGAGCAGTTCTTC. Translation: CATSRQGQGHNEQFF.

This clone showed up just once. The chain links TRBV14 to TRBJ2-1; D is undetermined. Germline V lookup: CDR1 SGHDN, CDR2 FVKESK. The CDR3 is made up of 12 amino acids. V was pared by 4 bases and J by 9 bases, with 10 bases between. CDR3 protein: CASSLIVGEQFF. The CDR3 DNA reads TGTGCCAGCAGCCTAATAGTTGGTGAGCAGTTCTTC.

The V call is TRBV5-4, the J call TRBJ1-1; a possible D gene is TRBD1 (6 bases). Trimming removed 4 bases from V and 2 bases from J, with 18 bases in between. Germline V gene lookup returns CDR1 SGHNT and CDR2 YYREEE (reference sequence). The CDR3 length is 16 residues. CDR3 protein: CASSEQGPGVNTEAFF. Written as DNA, the CDR3 is TGTGCCAGCAGCGAACAGGGTCCCGGGGTTAACACTGAAGCTTTCTTT.

The V call is TRBV28, the J call TRBJ2-2; 10 bases align to TRBD1. Germline values: CDR1 MDHEN, CDR2 SYDVKM. V lost 4 bases, J lost 5 bases, and 16 bases stayed unmatched. The CDR3 runs 19 residues. As DNA, the CDR3 is TGTGCCAGCAGTTCTGATACCCGGGACAGGGGCCCGTGGACCGGGGAGCTGTTTTTT. Protein sequence: CASSSDTRDRGPWTGELFF.

V and J are TRBV28 and TRBJ1-2; D unclear. V was pared by 5 bases and J by 4 bases, with 17 bases between. The CDR3 is 15 residues long. CDR1 is MDHEN and CDR2 is SYDVKM in the germline V gene. The CDR3 bases are TGTGCCAGCAGTCCCCTTCCGACACCGTCCTATGGCTACACCTTC. It yields the protein CASSPLPTPSYGYTF.

V gene TRBV6-1 combines with J gene TRBJ1-1; D gene unclear. The germline CDR1 and CDR2 sequences are MNHNS and SASEGT. The CDR3 runs 13 residues. V dropped 6 bases and J dropped 1 base, with 9 bases sitting between them. CDR3 DNA sequence: TGTGCCAGCAGGGTTACAAGGAACACTGAAGCTTTCTTT. Encoded protein: CASRVTRNTEAFF.

J is TRBJ2-1 and V is TRBV19, with D tentatively TRBD2 (6 bases). The V end lost 0 bases, the J end lost 8 bases, and 11 bases lay between the germline ends. Germline V gene lookup returns CDR1 LNHDA and CDR2 SQIVND (reference sequence). This CDR3 is 14 amino acids long. The CDR3 region has the DNA TGTGCCAGTAGTATAGATTGGGGGGTGGATGAGCAGTTCTTC. This encodes CASSIDWGVDEQFF.

V usage is TRBV6-5 and J usage is TRBJ2-2; D remains unclear. CDR3 length: 13 amino acids. CDR1 and CDR2 (germline): MNHEY, SVGAGI. V lost 8 bases and J 1 base, leaving 8 bases between the germline ends. The CDR3 DNA reads as TGTGCCAGCTTTAGGAGGAACACCGGGGAGCTGTTTTTT. Protein product: CASFRRNTGELFF.

The chain joins TRBV5-4 to TRBJ2-1, with TRBD2 identical over 8 bases. Germline loops: CDR1 SGHNT, CDR2 YYREEE (reference sequence). The CDR3 contains 17 residues. V lost 4 bases and J lost 8; bases outside the gene matches: 17. In DNA form, the CDR3 reads TGTGCCAGCAGCCCTGACAGACTAGCGCCCCTTACATATGAGCAGTTCTTC. Its translation: CASSPDRLAPLTYEQFF.

The chain recombines TRBV9 with TRBJ2-6; no clear D. Germline-derived CDR1 and CDR2 are SGDLS and YYNGEE. V lost 4 bases to trimming and J lost 2 bases, with 10 bases between them. The CDR3 covers 15 residues. For the CDR3, the DNA is TGTGCCAGCAGCTCTCCTAGTGCTGGGGCCAACGTCCTGACTTTC. It translates to CASSSPSAGANVLTF.

This clone has just a few counts. This sequence joins TRBV6-1 and TRBJ1-1; D might be TRBD1 (6 bases). CDR3 size: 15 residues. Trimming removed 8 bases from V and 0 bases from J, with 16 bases in between. Germline V lookup: CDR1 MNHNS, CDR2 SASEGT. CDR3 loop: CASRRDDRLNTEAFF. Here the CDR3 DNA reads TGTGCCAGCCGAAGGGACGACAGGTTGAACACTGAAGCTTTCTTT.

The chain recombines TRBV9 with TRBJ2-7, with 9 bases lining up with TRBD1. Germline V lookup: CDR1 SGDLS, CDR2 YYNGEE. The length of the CDR3 is 15 residues. With 4 bases clipped from V and 4 bases from J, the junction kept 9 bases outside the gene matches. In DNA form, the CDR3 reads TGTGCCAGCAGCCCCGGACAGGGGACTATTTACGAGCAGTACTTC. Its protein is CASSPGQGTIYEQYF.

The rearrangement links TRBV7-6 to TRBJ2-3; 7 positions match TRBD1. This CDR3 is built from 14 residues. The germline V gene encodes CDR1 SGHVS and CDR2 FNYEAQ. V was clipped by 5 bases and J by 2 bases; unmatched bases: 4. The CDR3 bases are TGTGCCAGCAGCCGGGACAGCAACACAGATACGCAGTATTTT. Translated, it gives CASSRDSNTDTQYF. Full variable domain (rest looked up from reference TRBV7-6 and TRBJ2-3): GAGVSQSPRYKVTKRGQDVALRCDPISGHVSLYWYRQALGQGPEFLTYFNYEAQQDKSGLPNDRFSAERPEGSISTLTIQRTEQRDSAMYRCASSRDSNTDTQYFGPGTRLTVL.

The J gene is TRBJ2-7, the V gene TRBV5-4, with 7 bases matching TRBD1. J lost 3 bases, V lost 0 bases, and 6 bases had no gene match. CDR1 and CDR2 from the germline V gene are SGHNT and YYREEE (reference sequence). The length of the CDR3 is 15 residues. The CDR3 reads CASSLGGGRIYEQYF. CDR3 DNA sequence: TGTGCCAGCAGCTTGGGAGGGGGCCGGATCTACGAGCAGTACTTC.

V is TRBV5-1 and J is TRBJ2-1; 7 bases agree with TRBD2. Germline CDR1 SGHRS, CDR2 YFSETQ. The CDR3 length is 12 residues. The junction had 7 bases not matched to a gene; V was cut back by 6 bases and J by 10 bases. CDR3 in DNA: TGCGCCAGCAATGGGGAGGGCGACGAGCAGTTCTTC. Its translation is CASNGEGDEQFF. Based on the CDR3 plus reference TRBV5-1 and TRBJ2-1, the full variable domain is KAGVTQTPRYLIKTRGQQVTLSCSPISGHRSVSWYQQTPGQGLQFLFEYFSETQRNKGNFPGRFSGRQFSNSRSEMNVSTLELGDSALYLCASNGEGDEQFFGPGTRLTVL.

This CDR3 is CASSLRTGPGNTIYF. The CDR3 nucleotides are TGCGCCAGCAGCCTCCGGACAGGGCCTGGAAACACCATATATTTT. The chain is built from TRBV4-1 and TRBJ1-3; 8 positions agree with TRBD1. Trimming took 4 bases from V and 2 from J; bases not matched to a gene: 4. The CDR3 runs to 15 residues. Germline-derived CDR1 and CDR2 are MGHRA and YSYEKL.

The chain joins TRBV9 to TRBJ1-1, with 8 bases that match TRBD1. The ends lost 0 bases at V and 6 bases at J; junction bases unmatched: 10. Germline V lookup: CDR1 SGDLS, CDR2 YYNGEE. The CDR3 consists of 16 residues. The CDR3 loop is CASSVGGTGGSSEAFF. The DNA for the CDR3 is TGTGCCAGCAGCGTAGGGGGAACAGGGGGATCCTCTGAAGCTTTCTTT.

This clone was found once. V is TRBV2 and J is TRBJ2-2, with D tentatively TRBD2 (6 bases). V lost 6 bases to trimming and J lost 6 bases, with 17 bases between them. This CDR3 has 15 amino acids. Germline V lookup: CDR1 SNHLY, CDR2 FYNNEI. For the CDR3, the DNA is TGTGCCAGCAGGCGGGATCAGGGACGGTCCGGGGAGCTGTTTTTT. It is translated as CASRRDQGRSGELFF. The whole variable domain, remainder taken from reference TRBV2 and TRBJ2-2, is EPEVTQTPSHQVTQMGQEVILRCVPISNHLYFYWYRQILGQKVEFLVSFYNNEISEKSEIFDDQFSVERPDGSNFTLKIRSTKLEDSAMYFCASRRDQGRSGELFFGEGSRLTVL.

The chain links TRBV6-1 to TRBJ2-4; D is undetermined. The CDR3 is 17 amino acids. Trimming cost V 4 bases and J 0 bases, with 16 bases left between them. Germline V gives CDR1 MNHNS, CDR2 SASEGT. CDR3 bases: TGTGCCAGCAGTGCCCCGTTGGGCCGTATAGCCAAAAACATTCAGTACTTC. It yields the protein CASSAPLGRIAKNIQYF.

This chain connects TRBV9 to TRBJ2-3; 8 bases are a match to TRBD1. CDR3 length: 18 amino acids. Looked up from germline, CDR1 is SGDLS and CDR2 is YYNGEE. Trimming cost V 4 bases and J 2 bases; bases outside gene matches: 15. The CDR3: CASSPLAGQGGPTDTQYF. The CDR3 DNA reads as TGTGCCAGCAGCCCCCTGGCTGGACAGGGCGGTCCCACAGATACGCAGTATTTT.

This clone was observed once. The chain links TRBV18 to TRBJ2-7; TRBD1 agrees at 10 bases. Germline V gives CDR1 KGHSH, CDR2 LQKENI. The CDR3 consists of 15 residues. The V gene end was trimmed by 6 bases and the J gene end by 4 bases; junction bases not matched to a gene: 9. The CDR3 sequence is CASSLTGGDGYEQYF. The CDR3 coding sequence is TGTGCCAGCTCGTTGACAGGGGGCGACGGTTACGAGCAGTACTTC.

This clone was counted a single time. The J gene is TRBJ1-4, the V gene TRBV15; TRBD1 matches 7 bases. This CDR3 is built from 17 residues. CDR1 is LNHNV, CDR2 YYDKDF, per germline (reference sequence). V gave up 0 bases and J gave up 6 bases; unmatched junction bases: 10. The CDR3 DNA follows: TGTGCCACCAGCAGAGATCCGGCCGGGACAGCGGATGAAAAACTGTTTTTT. Its translation is CATSRDPAGTADEKLFF.

The chain employs TRBV27 and TRBJ2-7; D remains ambiguous. The V end was cut by 5 bases, the J end by 3 bases, with 14 bases between. The CDR3 sequence is 14 residues long. Germline CDR1 and CDR2: MNHEY and SMNVEV (reference sequence). Here the CDR3 DNA reads TGTGCCAGCAGTGTTCAGAACACGAACTACGAGCAGTACTTC. It encodes CASSVQNTNYEQYF.

The chain joins TRBV19 to TRBJ2-6, with a tentative D call TRBD2 (5 bases). Germline V gene sequence: CDR1 LNHDA, CDR2 SQIVND (reference sequence). V lost 7 bases to trimming and J lost 11 bases, with 12 bases between them. This CDR3 contains 12 residues. The CDR3 reads CASTPEGYVLTF. The CDR3, as DNA: TGTGCCAGTACTCCCGAGGGTTACGTCCTGACTTTC.

A single count supports this clone. V gene TRBV29-1 combines with J gene TRBJ1-1, with TRBD1 as a possible D gene (6 bases). The ends were cut back, 4 bases at V and 1 base at J, with 13 bases in the middle. From germline, CDR1 is SQVTM and CDR2 ANQGSEA. The CDR3 is 14 residues long. CDR3 residues: CSVGTGNGNTEAFF. The CDR3 region has the DNA TGCAGCGTTGGAACAGGGAACGGGAACACTGAAGCTTTCTTT.

The CDR3 DNA reads as TGCGCCAGCAGCCCTCAACAGGGGGCGCTTCTCAATGGCTACACCTTC. Encoded protein: CASSPQQGALLNGYTF. The gene calls are TRBV4-1 and TRBJ1-2; TRBD1 aligns across 9 bases. CDR3 length: 16 amino acids. V shed 4 bases, J shed 6 bases, and the junction held 12 bases outside the gene matches. Germline V gene lookup returns CDR1 MGHRA and CDR2 YSYEKL.

The CDR3 sequence: CASSQELGGYNEQFF. CDR3 sequence (DNA): TGCGCCAGCAGCCAAGAACTGGGGGGTTACAATGAGCAGTTCTTC. The gene calls are TRBV4-3 and TRBJ2-1; tentative D call: TRBD2 (6 bases). The germline V gene encodes CDR1 LGHNA and CDR2 YSLEER. This CDR3 comprises 15 residues. V was shortened by 0 bases and J by 4 bases, with 10 bases between the two germline ends.

The chain uses TRBV27 and TRBJ2-5; 7 bases match TRBD2. The CDR3 length is 14 residues. The V gene end was trimmed by 6 bases and the J gene end by 6 bases; junction bases not matched to a gene: 10. Per the germline V gene, CDR1 is MNHEY and CDR2 is SMNVEV (reference sequence). DNA of the CDR3: TGTGCCAGCAGCAGGGATGGGGGAGGGCAGACCCAGTACTTC. Protein sequence: CASSRDGGGQTQYF.